The next 9 T cell receptor beta chains were all read from a single sample in a study of cytomegalovirus exposure and HLA in healthy donors. PCR primers comprised 60 Vbeta and 13 Jbeta primers. Sequencing was performed with immunoSEQ multiplex PCR; in TCRdb, only in-frame clones are kept and a portion is missing. This sample yields 200,000 or so clones, of which 82% are seen a single time; 6.5% belongs to the top ten. Sequenced sample: PBMCs. The receptor source for this set is a woman aged 45-60 years in good health and CMV-seropositive.

This clone appeared a single time. J is TRBJ2-1 and V is TRBV5-1, with 10 bases lining up with TRBD2. CDR3 size: 15 residues. Germline CDR1 and CDR2: SGHRS and YFSETQ. With 1 base clipped from V and 8 bases from J, the junction kept 6 bases outside the gene matches. CDR3 in DNA: TGCGCCAGCAGCTTGATTACTAGCGGGAACGATGAGCAGTTCTTC. Translated, it gives CASSLITSGNDEQFF.

This clone was observed a few times. J is TRBJ2-3 and V is TRBV4-3; 12 nucleotides align to TRBD2. V dropped 0 bases and J dropped 0; count of bases not matched to a gene: 10. Germline CDR1 is LGHNA and CDR2 is YSLEER. The CDR3 is 20 amino acids. The CDR3 DNA follows: TGCGCCAGCAGCCAAGAAAGGACTAGCGGGGCCAATTCTAGCACAGATACGCAGTATTTT. This gives the protein CASSQERTSGANSSTDTQYF.

V usage is TRBV7-2 and J usage is TRBJ2-3, with 10 bases identical to TRBD2. The germline V gene has CDR1 SGHTA and CDR2 FQGNSA. There are 14 residues in the CDR3. The J segment lost 9 bases and the V segment lost 5 bases, leaving 8 bases of the junction unmatched. CDR3 DNA sequence: TGTGCCAGCAGCCCCCAGCGGGGGGGCCGGACGCAGTATTTT. Translating gives CASSPQRGGRTQYF.

This clone was recorded only once. This chain connects TRBV29-1 to TRBJ1-2; 7 bases fit TRBD1. CDR1 and CDR2 (germline): SQVTM, ANQGSEA. CDR3 length: 13 amino acids. Trimming took 7 bases from V and 5 from J; bases not matched to a gene: 10. The CDR3 coding sequence is TGCAGCGCCCAAACAGGGGCCGGGTATGGCTACACCTTC. Its translation is CSAQTGAGYGYTF. The variable domain in full, with the rest retrieved from reference TRBV29-1 and TRBJ1-2, is SAVISQKPSRDICQRGTSLTIQCQVDSQVTMMFWYRQQPGQSLTLIATANQGSEATYESGFVIDKFPISRPNLTFSTLTVSNMSPEDSSIYLCSAQTGAGYGYTFGSGTRLTVV.

This chain joins TRBV2 and TRBJ2-3, with D perhaps matching TRBD2 (6 bases). V was clipped by 6 bases and J by 2 bases, with 15 bases between them. In germline, CDR1 is SNHLY, CDR2 FYNNEI. This CDR3 has 15 residues. DNA of the CDR3: TGTGCCAGCAGGGGATTGGGACTTTACACAGATACGCAGTATTTT. It is translated as CASRGLGLYTDTQYF.

With respect to this clone: Relative to the germline gene, one junction end is altered; a read error may explain this. Other DNA sequences from this sample encode an identical CDR3 as well. This chain links TRBV25-1 with TRBJ1-1, with a possible D match to TRBD1 (5 bases). The germline CDR1 and CDR2 sequences are MGHDK and SYGVNS. The CDR3 has 14 residues. The CDR3 is CASSDQGFRTEAFF. DNA of the CDR3: TGTGCCAGCAGTGACCAGGGTTTTCGCACTGAAGCCTTCTTT.

This chain links TRBV7-9 with TRBJ2-7, with D unclear. Germline assignment: CDR1 SEHNR and CDR2 FQNEAQ (reference sequence). V dropped 5 bases and J dropped 2 bases, with 7 bases sitting between them. This CDR3 spans 12 amino acids. CDR3 coding DNA: TGTGCCAGCAGCATTCGTACCTACGAGCAGTACTTC. The encoded protein is CASSIRTYEQYF.

The J gene is TRBJ1-5, the V gene TRBV10-3, with 7 bases fitting TRBD1. CDR1 ENHRY and CDR2 SYGVKD come from the germline V gene. Losses at the gene ends were 10 bases for V and 0 bases for J; bases not matched to a gene: 9. The CDR3 contains 15 residues. CDR3 region: CANLDRQVSNQPQHF. In nucleotides, the CDR3 is TGTGCCAACCTGGACAGGCAAGTTAGCAATCAGCCCCAGCATTTT.

V and J are TRBV7-8 and TRBJ1-1, with D possibly being TRBD1 (6 bases). The CDR3 extends over 14 amino acids. CDR1 is SGHVS and CDR2 is FQNEAQ in the germline V gene. The germline V and J ends were trimmed by 1 base and 5 bases, with 11 bases remaining between them. The CDR3 coding sequence is TGTGCCAGCAGCTTAGTAGCGACAGGAACTGAAGCTTTCTTT. It specifies CASSLVATGTEAFF.